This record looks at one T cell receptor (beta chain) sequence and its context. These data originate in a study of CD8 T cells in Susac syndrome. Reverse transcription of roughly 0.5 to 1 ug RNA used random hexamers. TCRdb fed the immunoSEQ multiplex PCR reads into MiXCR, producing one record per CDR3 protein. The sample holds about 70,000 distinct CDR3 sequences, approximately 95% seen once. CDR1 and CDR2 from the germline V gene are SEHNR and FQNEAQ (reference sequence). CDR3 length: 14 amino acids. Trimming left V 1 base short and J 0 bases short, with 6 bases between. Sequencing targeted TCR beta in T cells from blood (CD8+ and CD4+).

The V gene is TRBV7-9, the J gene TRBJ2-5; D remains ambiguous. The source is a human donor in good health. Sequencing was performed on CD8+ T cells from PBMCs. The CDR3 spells CASSLGGHQETQYF. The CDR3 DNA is TGTGCCAGCAGCTTAGGAGGACACCAAGAGACCCAGTACTTC. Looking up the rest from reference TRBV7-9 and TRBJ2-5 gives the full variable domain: DTGVSQNPRHKITKRGQNVTFRCDPISEHNRLYWYRQTLGQGPEFLTYFQNEAQLEKSRLLSDRFSAERPKGSFSTLEIQRTEQGDSAMYLCASSLGGHQETQYFGPGTRLLVL.